This record looks at one TCR beta chain sequence and its context. The data were taken from a study of T cell responses to AZD1222 COVID-19 vaccine. CDR3 size: 13 residues. The germline CDR1 and CDR2 sequences are LNHDA and SQIVND (reference sequence). J was trimmed by 13 bases and V by 1 base; bases with no gene match: 3. Measured with immunoSEQ multiplex PCR; TCRdb has only the in-frame clones, and not every one. The sample records some 190,000 clones, approximately 92% being singletons. The TCR originated in an adult in good health. V is TRBV19 and J is TRBJ1-6, with TRBD1 identical over 8 bases. This sample comprised peripheral blood, obtained on day 0 of AZD1222 vaccination. CDR3 in amino acids: CASSIGRTGPLHF. The CDR3 DNA sequence: TGTGCCAGTAGTATAGGCCGGACAGGGCCCCTCCACTTT.